The rows below give T cell receptor beta chains drawn from one sample of a study of blood T cell repertoires in COVID-19. Method: immunoSEQ multiplex PCR; TCRdb's copy keeps in-frame clones and lacks some. The data show roughly 150,000 clones, about 79% seen once. Sample: peripheral blood. Source of these receptors: a woman between 45 and 65 years old with acute or convalescent COVID-19. Each CDR3 is given with its conserved first and last residue. D genes are given only for firm matches. For some rows the clone size is stated as once, few or many, or as a class when expanded; others skip it.

d_call j_call v_call clone_size cdr3_aa cdr3_nt
TRBD2 TRBJ2-5 TRBV6-5 NA CASSYSFSGGGKTQYF TGTGCCAGCAGTTACTCGTTTAGCGGGGGGGGGAAGACCCAGTACTTC
NA TRBJ1-4 TRBV2 NA CASEGGANEKLFF TGTGCCAGCGAGGGAGGGGCTAATGAAAAACTGTTTTTT
TRBD1 TRBJ2-4 TRBV28 NA CASSRQGQNIQYF TGTGCCAGCAGCCGACAGGGCCAAAACATTCAGTACTTC
NA TRBJ1-2 TRBV28 NA CASSLVGLDNYGYTF TGTGCCAGCAGTTTAGTCGGACTTGATAACTATGGCTACACCTTC
TRBD1 TRBJ1-6 TRBV4-3 NA CASSHLQGARSPLHF TGCGCCAGCAGCCACTTACAGGGGGCACGTTCACCCCTCCACTTT
TRBD2 TRBJ2-5 TRBV3-1/TRBV3-2 NA CASSQGTSGGAGETQYF TGTGCCAGCAGCCAAGGGACTAGCGGGGGCGCGGGGGAGACCCAGTACTTC
TRBD1 TRBJ1-6 TRBV7-2 NA CASSLNRGNNSPLHF TGTGCCAGCAGCTTAAACAGGGGAAATAATTCACCCCTCCACTTT
TRBD2 TRBJ2-1 TRBV18 NA CASSSGGHYNEQFF TGTGCCAGCTCAAGCGGGGGGCACTACAATGAGCAGTTCTTC
NA TRBJ2-7 TRBV5-6 few CASSPRGRGYSYEQYF TGTGCCAGCAGCCCCCGCGGCAGGGGATACTCCTACGAGCAGTACTTC
NA TRBJ2-3 TRBV29-1 NA CSVDEGTDTQYF TGCAGCGTTGATGAGGGTACAGATACGCAGTATTTT
NA TRBJ2-1 TRBV19 NA CASSISTGVDRNEQFF TGTGCCAGTAGTATTAGCACGGGAGTGGACAGGAATGAGCAGTTCTTC
NA TRBJ1-6 TRBV4-2 NA CASSPSTGLISPLHF TGTGCCAGCAGCCCAAGTACAGGGCTTATTTCACCCCTCCACTTT
NA TRBJ1-2 TRBV3-1/TRBV3-2 NA CASSRTGLLGYGYTF TGTGCCAGCAGCCGAACAGGGTTATTAGGCTATGGCTACACCTTC
NA TRBJ2-7 TRBV29-1 NA CSAREGRSEQYF TGCAGCGCCCGAGAGGGTCGGAGCGAGCAGTACTTC
NA TRBJ1-4 TRBV5-4 NA CASSLKGGGEKLFF TGTGCCAGCAGCTTGAAAGGGGGTGGAGAAAAACTGTTTTTT
NA TRBJ1-2 TRBV6-5 NA CASIRLEGNYGYTF TGTGCCAGCATTAGGTTGGAGGGAAACTATGGCTACACCTTC
TRBD2 TRBJ2-1 TRBV4-2 NA CASSQRTSGGFLDEQFF TGTGCCAGCAGCCAAAGGACTAGCGGGGGGTTCTTGGATGAGCAGTTCTTC
NA TRBJ2-5 TRBV7-7 NA CASSPLVAGEQWTQYF TGTGCCAGCAGCCCCCTAGTGGCAGGGGAACAGTGGACCCAGTACTTC
NA TRBJ1-1 TRBV12-5 NA CASGRVRGTEAFF TGTGCTAGTGGTCGGGTTAGAGGCACTGAAGCTTTCTTT
NA TRBJ2-3 TRBV29-1 NA CSVEEGGLDTQYF TGCAGCGTTGAAGAAGGGGGTTTGGATACGCAGTATTTT
TRBD1 TRBJ1-4 TRBV9 NA CASSVGTGRTNEKLFF TGTGCCAGCAGCGTAGGGACAGGGAGGACTAATGAAAAACTGTTTTTT
TRBD2 TRBJ2-5 TRBV4-3 NA CASSQGVAGGMLQETQYF TGCGCCAGCAGCCAAGGGGTAGCGGGAGGCATGTTGCAAGAGACCCAGTACTTC
NA TRBJ1-5 TRBV2 NA CASSVTASNQPQHF TGTGCCAGCAGTGTAACAGCAAGCAATCAGCCCCAGCATTTT
NA TRBJ1-2 TRBV29-1 NA CSVQSGYYGYTF TGCAGCGTCCAGTCAGGTTACTATGGCTACACCTTC
TRBD2 TRBJ2-1 TRBV7-3 NA CASSLRLAGGPNEQFF TGTGCCAGCAGCCTCCGACTAGCGGGGGGACCCAATGAGCAGTTCTTC
NA TRBJ1-1 TRBV27 NA CASSLSGQADTEAFF TGTGCCAGCAGTTTATCGGGGCAGGCTGACACTGAAGCTTTCTTT
NA TRBJ2-3 TRBV12-3/TRBV12-4 NA CASSGGGTDTQYF TGTGCCAGCAGCGGCGGGGGCACAGATACGCAGTATTTT
TRBD1 TRBJ1-1 TRBV6-5 NA CASSSLGQANTEAFF TGTGCCAGCAGTTCCCTTGGACAGGCGAACACTGAAGCTTTCTTT
TRBD1 TRBJ1-2 TRBV5-1 NA CASSLDTGVNNGYTF TGCGCCAGCAGCTTGGATACAGGGGTAAATAATGGCTACACCTTC
TRBD2 TRBJ2-7 TRBV4-2 NA CASSPGTSGASGYEQYF TGTGCCAGCAGCCCCGGGACTAGCGGGGCGAGCGGGTACGAGCAGTACTTC
TRBD1 TRBJ2-7 TRBV29-1 NA CSVETGTGGGYEQYF TGCAGCGTTGAGACCGGGACAGGGGGCGGGTACGAGCAGTACTTC
TRBD2 TRBJ2-7 TRBV19 NA CASSSKGTSGSYEQYF TGTGCCAGTAGCTCGAAAGGTACTAGCGGCTCCTACGAGCAGTACTTC
TRBD1 TRBJ2-2 TRBV4-3 NA CASSQLSGQGNTGELFF TGCGCCAGCAGCCAACTATCGGGACAGGGGAACACCGGGGAGCTGTTTTTT
NA TRBJ2-5 TRBV7-2 NA CASSKGRTLTGETQYF TGTGCCAGCAGCAAAGGAAGGACCCTAACGGGGGAGACCCAGTACTTC
NA TRBJ2-3 TRBV6-5 NA CASSYVSTDTQYF TGTGCCAGCAGTTACGTAAGCACAGATACGCAGTATTTT
TRBD1 TRBJ1-2 TRBV27 NA CASKIGTATQYGYTF TGTGCCAGCAAAATTGGGACAGCCACCCAGTATGGCTACACCTTC